The T cell receptor beta chain described here comes from a study of cytomegalovirus exposure and HLA in healthy donors. Overall study context: An earlier analysis found some 100 million unique TCR beta sequences from 200 million or so T cells.

The PCR had 60 Vbeta and 13 Jbeta primers. Clones were sequenced by immunoSEQ multiplex PCR, and TCRdb holds only the in-frame ones, with some missing. The table lists about 160,000 clones, 70% to 80% of them singletons. Regarding the study as a whole: Later on, an analysis found that several of the most significant clusters appeared to be linked to common viral pathogens, which included parvovirus B19.

The germline V gene encodes CDR1 MNHNS and CDR2 SASEGT. The CDR3 extends over 15 amino acids. The V end was cut by 2 bases, the J end by 7 bases, with 15 bases between. The donors comprised healthy bone marrow donors. Turning to this clone: Its target is not known.

This chain links TRBV6-1 with TRBJ1-5; D is possibly TRBD1 (6 bases). The sample consisted of PBMCs. This TCR derives from a man between 25 and 39 years old in good health and CMV-seronegative. CDR3: CASSEPGTGWQPQHF. The CDR3 DNA reads TGTGCCAGCAGTGAACCCGGCACAGGGTGGCAGCCCCAGCATTTT.